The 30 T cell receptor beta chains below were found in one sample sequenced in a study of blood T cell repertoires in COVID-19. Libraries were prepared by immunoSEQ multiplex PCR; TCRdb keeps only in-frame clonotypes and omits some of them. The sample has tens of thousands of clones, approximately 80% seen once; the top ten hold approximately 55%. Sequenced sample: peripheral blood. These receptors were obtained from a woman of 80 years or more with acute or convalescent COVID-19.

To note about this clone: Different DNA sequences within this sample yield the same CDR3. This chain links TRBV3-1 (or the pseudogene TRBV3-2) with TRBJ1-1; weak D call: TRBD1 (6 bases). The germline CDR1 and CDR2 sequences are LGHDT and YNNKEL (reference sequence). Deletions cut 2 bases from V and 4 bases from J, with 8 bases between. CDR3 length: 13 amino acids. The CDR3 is CASSQRGGTEAFF. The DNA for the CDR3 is TGTGCCAGCAGCCAAAGAGGGGGCACTGAAGCTTTCTTT.

The CDR3 spells CASSSRGRAVGAFF. The CDR3, as DNA: TGTGCCAGTAGTTCCCGGGGGAGAGCGGTTGGAGCTTTCTTT. The chain is built from TRBV19 and TRBJ1-1; the D gene is possibly TRBD1 (5 bases). V was trimmed by 5 bases and J by 10 bases, leaving 20 bases between them. Germline CDR1 LNHDA, CDR2 SQIVND (reference sequence). CDR3 length: 14 residues.

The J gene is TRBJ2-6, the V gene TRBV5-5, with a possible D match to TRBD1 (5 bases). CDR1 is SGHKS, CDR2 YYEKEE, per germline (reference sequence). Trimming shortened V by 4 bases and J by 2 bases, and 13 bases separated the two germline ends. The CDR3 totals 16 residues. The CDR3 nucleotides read TGTGCCAGCAGCCAGGGCCGCAGGCCTGGGGCCAACGTCCTGACTTTC. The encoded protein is CASSQGRRPGANVLTF. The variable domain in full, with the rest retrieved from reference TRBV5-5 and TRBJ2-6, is DAGVTQSPTHLIKTRGQQVTLRCSPISGHKSVSWYQQVLGQGPQFIFQYYEKEERGRGNFPDRFSARQFPNYSSELNVNALLLGDSALYLCASSQGRRPGANVLTFGAGSRLTVL.

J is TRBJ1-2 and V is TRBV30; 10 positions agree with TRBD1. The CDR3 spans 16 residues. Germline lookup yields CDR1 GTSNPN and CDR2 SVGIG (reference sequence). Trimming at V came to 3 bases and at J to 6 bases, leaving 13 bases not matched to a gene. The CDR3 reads CAWRPGQGTPGHGYTF. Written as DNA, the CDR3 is TGTGCCTGGAGACCGGGACAGGGGACCCCCGGACATGGCTACACCTTC.

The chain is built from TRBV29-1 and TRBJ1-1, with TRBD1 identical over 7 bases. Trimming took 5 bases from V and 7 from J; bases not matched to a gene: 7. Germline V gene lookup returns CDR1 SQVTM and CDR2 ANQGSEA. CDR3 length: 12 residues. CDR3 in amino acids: CSVSDREDEAFF. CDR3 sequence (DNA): TGCAGCGTTTCAGACAGGGAAGATGAAGCTTTCTTT.

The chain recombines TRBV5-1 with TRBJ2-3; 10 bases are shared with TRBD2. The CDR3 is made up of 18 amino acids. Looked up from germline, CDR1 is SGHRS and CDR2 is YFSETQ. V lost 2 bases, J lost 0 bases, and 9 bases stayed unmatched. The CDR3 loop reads CASSFSGTSDSSTDTQYF. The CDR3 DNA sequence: TGCGCCAGCAGCTTTTCAGGGACTAGCGATTCTAGCACAGATACGCAGTATTTT.

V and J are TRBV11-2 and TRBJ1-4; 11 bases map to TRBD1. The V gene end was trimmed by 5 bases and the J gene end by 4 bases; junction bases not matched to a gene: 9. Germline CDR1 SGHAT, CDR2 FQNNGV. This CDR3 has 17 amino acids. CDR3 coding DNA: TGTGCCAGCAGCCGCTCCGGGACAGGGGGTTATAATGAAAAACTGTTTTTT. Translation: CASSRSGTGGYNEKLFF.

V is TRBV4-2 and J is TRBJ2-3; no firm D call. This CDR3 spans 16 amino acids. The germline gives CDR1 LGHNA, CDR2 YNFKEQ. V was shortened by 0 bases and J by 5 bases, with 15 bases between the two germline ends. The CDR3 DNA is TGTGCCAGCAGCCAAGATTACGGCCCTCGAGGAGATACGCAGTATTTT. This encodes CASSQDYGPRGDTQYF.

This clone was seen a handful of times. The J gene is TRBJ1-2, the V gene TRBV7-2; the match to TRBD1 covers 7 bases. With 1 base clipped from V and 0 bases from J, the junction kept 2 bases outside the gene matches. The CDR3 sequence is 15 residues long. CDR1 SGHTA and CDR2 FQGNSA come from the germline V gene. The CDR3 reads CASSLGGTANYGYTF. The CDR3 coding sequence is TGTGCCAGCAGCTTAGGCGGGACAGCTAACTATGGCTACACCTTC.

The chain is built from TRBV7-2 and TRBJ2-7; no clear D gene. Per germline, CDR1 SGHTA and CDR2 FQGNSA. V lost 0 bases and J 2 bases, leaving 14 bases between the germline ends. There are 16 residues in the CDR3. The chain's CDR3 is CASSLAAPPGAYEQYF. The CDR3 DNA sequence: TGTGCCAGCAGCTTAGCTGCTCCACCCGGAGCCTACGAGCAGTACTTC.

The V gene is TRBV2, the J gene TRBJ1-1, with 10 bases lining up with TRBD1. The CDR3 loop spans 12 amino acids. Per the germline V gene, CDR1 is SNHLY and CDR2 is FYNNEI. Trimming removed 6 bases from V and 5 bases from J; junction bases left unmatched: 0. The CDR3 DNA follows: TGTGCCAGCAGGGGACAGGGGACTGAAGCTTTCTTT. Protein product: CASRGQGTEAFF.

Written as DNA, the CDR3 is TGTGCCAGCAGCAGTAGCGGGAGGGCCCACGAGCAGTACTTC. Its protein product is CASSSSGRAHEQYF. The V and J genes are TRBV7-6 and TRBJ2-7, with TRBD2 matching 11 bases. The germline V gene encodes CDR1 SGHVS and CDR2 FNYEAQ. Trimming cost V 5 bases and J 5 bases; bases outside gene matches: 5. CDR3 length equals 14 residues.

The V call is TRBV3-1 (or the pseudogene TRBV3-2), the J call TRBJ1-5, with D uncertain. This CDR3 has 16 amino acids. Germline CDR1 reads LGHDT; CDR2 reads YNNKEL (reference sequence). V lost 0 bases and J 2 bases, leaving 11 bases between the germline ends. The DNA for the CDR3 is TGTGCCAGCAGCCAAGAACCGGGGTTGGGCAATCAGCCCCAGCATTTT. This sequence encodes CASSQEPGLGNQPQHF.

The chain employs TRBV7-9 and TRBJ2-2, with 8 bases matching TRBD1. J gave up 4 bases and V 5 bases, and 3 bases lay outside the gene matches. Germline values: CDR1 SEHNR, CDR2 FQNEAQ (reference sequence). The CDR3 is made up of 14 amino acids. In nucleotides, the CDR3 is TGTGCCAGCAGCCAGGACAGGGCCACCGGGGAGCTGTTTTTT. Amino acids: CASSQDRATGELFF. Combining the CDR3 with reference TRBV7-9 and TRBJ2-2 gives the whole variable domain DTGVSQNPRHKITKRGQNVTFRCDPISEHNRLYWYRQTLGQGPEFLTYFQNEAQLEKSRLLSDRFSAERPKGSFSTLEIQRTEQGDSAMYLCASSQDRATGELFFGEGSRLTVL.

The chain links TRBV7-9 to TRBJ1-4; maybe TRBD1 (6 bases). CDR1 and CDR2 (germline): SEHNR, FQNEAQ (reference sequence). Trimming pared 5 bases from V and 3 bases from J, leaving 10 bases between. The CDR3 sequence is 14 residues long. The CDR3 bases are TGTGCCAGCAGCCCAAGACAGGCTAATGAAAAACTGTTTTTT. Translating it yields CASSPRQANEKLFF.

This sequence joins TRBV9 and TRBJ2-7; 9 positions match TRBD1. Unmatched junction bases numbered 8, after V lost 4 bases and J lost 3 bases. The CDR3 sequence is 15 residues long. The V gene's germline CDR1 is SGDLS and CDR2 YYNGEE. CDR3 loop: CASSIGQGNYYEQYF. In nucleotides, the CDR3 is TGTGCCAGCAGCATCGGACAGGGGAACTACTACGAGCAGTACTTC.

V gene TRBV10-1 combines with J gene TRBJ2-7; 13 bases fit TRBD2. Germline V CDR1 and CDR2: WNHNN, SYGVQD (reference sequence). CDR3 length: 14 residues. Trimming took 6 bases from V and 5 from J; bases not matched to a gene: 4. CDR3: CASSAGTSGNEQYF. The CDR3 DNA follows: TGCGCCAGCAGCGCAGGGACTAGCGGGAACGAGCAGTACTTC.

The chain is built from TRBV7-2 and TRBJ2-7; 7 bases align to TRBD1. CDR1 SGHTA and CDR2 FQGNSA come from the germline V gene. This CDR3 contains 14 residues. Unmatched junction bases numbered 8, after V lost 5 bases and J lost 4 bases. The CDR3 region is CASSVHRGRYEQYF. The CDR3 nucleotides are TGTGCCAGCAGCGTGCACAGGGGTAGATACGAGCAGTACTTC.

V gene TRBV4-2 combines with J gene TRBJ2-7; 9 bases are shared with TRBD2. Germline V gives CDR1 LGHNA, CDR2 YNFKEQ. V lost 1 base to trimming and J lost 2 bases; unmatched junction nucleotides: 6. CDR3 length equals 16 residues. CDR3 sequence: CASSQGLAGVAYEQYF. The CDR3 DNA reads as TGTGCCAGCAGCCAAGGTTTAGCGGGGGTAGCCTACGAGCAGTACTTC.

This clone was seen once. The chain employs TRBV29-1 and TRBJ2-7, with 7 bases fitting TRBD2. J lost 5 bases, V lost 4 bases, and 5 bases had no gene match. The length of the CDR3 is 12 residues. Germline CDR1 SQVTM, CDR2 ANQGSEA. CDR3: CSVGGGGNEQYF. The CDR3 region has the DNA TGCAGCGTTGGGGGGGGAGGGAACGAGCAGTACTTC.

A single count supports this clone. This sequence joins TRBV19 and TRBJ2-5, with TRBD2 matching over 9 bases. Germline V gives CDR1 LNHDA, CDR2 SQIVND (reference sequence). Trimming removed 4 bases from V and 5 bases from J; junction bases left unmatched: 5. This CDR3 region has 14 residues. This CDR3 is CASSRGLAIETQYF. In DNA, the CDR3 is TGTGCCAGTAGTAGAGGACTAGCGATCGAGACCCAGTACTTC.

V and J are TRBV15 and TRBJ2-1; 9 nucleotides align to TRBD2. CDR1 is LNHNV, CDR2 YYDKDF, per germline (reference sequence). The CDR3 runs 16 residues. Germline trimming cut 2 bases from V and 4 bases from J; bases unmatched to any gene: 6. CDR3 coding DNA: TGTGCCACCAGCAGATCCGGACTAGCGAGATACAATGAGCAGTTCTTC. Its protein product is CATSRSGLARYNEQFF.

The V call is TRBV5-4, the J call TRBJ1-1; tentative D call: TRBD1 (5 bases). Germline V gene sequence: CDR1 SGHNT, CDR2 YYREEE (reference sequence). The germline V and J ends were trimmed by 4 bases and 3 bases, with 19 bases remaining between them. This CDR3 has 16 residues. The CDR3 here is CASSPYGGRRDTEAFF. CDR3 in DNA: TGTGCCAGCAGCCCCTACGGGGGTAGGAGGGACACTGAAGCTTTCTTT.

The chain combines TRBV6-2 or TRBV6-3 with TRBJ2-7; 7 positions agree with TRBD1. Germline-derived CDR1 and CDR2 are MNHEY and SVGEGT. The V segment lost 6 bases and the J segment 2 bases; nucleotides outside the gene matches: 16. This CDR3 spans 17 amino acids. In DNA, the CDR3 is TGTGCCAGCAGCTTTCCCTTAGACAGGGTAACGACCTACGAGCAGTACTTC. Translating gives CASSFPLDRVTTYEQYF.

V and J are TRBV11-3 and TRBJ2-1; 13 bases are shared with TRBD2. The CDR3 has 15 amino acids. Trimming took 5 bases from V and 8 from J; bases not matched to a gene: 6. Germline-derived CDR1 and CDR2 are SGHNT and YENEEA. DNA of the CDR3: TGTGCCAGCAGCCGGACCGGGACTAGCGGGGATGAGCAGTTCTTC. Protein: CASSRTGTSGDEQFF.

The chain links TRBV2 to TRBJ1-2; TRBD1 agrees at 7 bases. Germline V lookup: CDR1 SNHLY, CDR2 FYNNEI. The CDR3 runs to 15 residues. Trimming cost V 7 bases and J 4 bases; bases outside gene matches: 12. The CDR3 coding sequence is TGTGCCAGCATACTACAGGGGAATCCTTCCTATGGCTACACCTTC. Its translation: CASILQGNPSYGYTF.

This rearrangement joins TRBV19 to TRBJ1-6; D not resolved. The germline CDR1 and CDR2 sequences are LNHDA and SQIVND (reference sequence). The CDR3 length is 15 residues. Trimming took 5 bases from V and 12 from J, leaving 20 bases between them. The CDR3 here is CASSSTGSQNLPLHF. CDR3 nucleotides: TGTGCCAGTAGTTCAACCGGGTCCCAGAATCTACCCCTCCACTTT.

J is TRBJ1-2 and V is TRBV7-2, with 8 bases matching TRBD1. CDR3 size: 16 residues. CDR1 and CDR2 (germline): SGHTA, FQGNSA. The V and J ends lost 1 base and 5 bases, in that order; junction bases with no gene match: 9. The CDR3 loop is CASSLERRGRGYGYTF. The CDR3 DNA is TGTGCCAGCAGCTTAGAGCGCAGGGGGCGGGGGTATGGCTACACCTTC.

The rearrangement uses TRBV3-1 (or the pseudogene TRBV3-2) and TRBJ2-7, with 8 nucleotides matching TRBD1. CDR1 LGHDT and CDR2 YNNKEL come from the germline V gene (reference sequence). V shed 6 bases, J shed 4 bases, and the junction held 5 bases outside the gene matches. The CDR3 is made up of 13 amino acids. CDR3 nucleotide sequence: TGTGCCAGCAGACTGGGACAGGCGTACGAGCAGTACTTC. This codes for CASRLGQAYEQYF.

In DNA form, the CDR3 reads TGTGCCAGCAGCTTGACAGGGGGCATTTACAATGAGCAGTTCTTC. Translating it yields CASSLTGGIYNEQFF. The V gene is TRBV11-3, the J gene TRBJ2-1, with 10 bases that match TRBD1. Germline V gene data show CDR1 as SGHNT and CDR2 as YENEEA. The J segment lost 4 bases and the V segment lost 3 bases, leaving 3 bases of the junction unmatched. The CDR3 runs to 15 residues.